Below, 22 T cell receptor beta chains from the same sample are listed, as sequenced in a study of blood T cell repertoires in COVID-19. Libraries were prepared by immunoSEQ multiplex PCR; TCRdb keeps only in-frame clonotypes and omits some of them. The sample holds over 250,000 clones, 80% to 90% seen once. Sequencing was done on a sample of PBMCs or T cells enriched from blood (not recorded which). The origin of the receptors is a woman aged 18-29 years who had recovered from COVID-19.

Written as DNA, the CDR3 is TGTGCCAGCAGTGTATCAGGGGGCTCTTCTAAAGCTTTCTTT. As protein: CASSVSGGSSKAFF. The rearrangement links TRBV2 to TRBJ1-1, with 8 bases aligning to TRBD1. CDR1 is SNHLY and CDR2 is FYNNEI in the germline V gene. This CDR3 has 14 amino acids. The V segment lost 4 bases and the J segment 9 bases; nucleotides outside the gene matches: 10.

The V call is TRBV9, the J call TRBJ2-2; 7 nucleotides align to TRBD1. There are 15 residues in the CDR3. V shed 4 bases and J 1 base; nucleotides not matched to a gene: 4. Germline V gene lookup returns CDR1 SGDLS and CDR2 YYNGEE. The CDR3 region has the DNA TGTGCCAGCAGCTCCAGACAGGGGAACACCGGGGAGCTGTTTTTT. Residues: CASSSRQGNTGELFF.

The chain carries TRBV27 and TRBJ2-3, with D possibly TRBD2 on 5 matching bases. V gave up 6 bases and J gave up 1 base, with 17 bases separating them. This CDR3 comprises 16 residues. The germline gives CDR1 MNHEY, CDR2 SMNVEV (reference sequence). CDR3 DNA: TGTGCCAGCAGCCCGTTACTAGACTTCGGCACAGATACGCAGTATTTT. Translated, it gives CASSPLLDFGTDTQYF.

J is TRBJ1-1 and V is TRBV7-2; no reliable D call. V dropped 2 bases and J dropped 5 bases, with 6 bases sitting between them. The CDR3 is made up of 12 amino acids. The germline V gene encodes CDR1 SGHTA and CDR2 FQGNSA. This CDR3 is CASSLKRTEAFF. DNA for the CDR3: TGTGCCAGCAGCTTAAAGAGAACTGAAGCTTTCTTT. The full variable domain, rest sourced from reference TRBV7-2 and TRBJ1-1, is GAGVSQSPSNKVTEKGKDVELRCDPISGHTALYWYRQSLGQGLEFLIYFQGNSAPDKSGLPSDRFSAERTGGSVSTLTIQRTQQEDSAVYLCASSLKRTEAFFGQGTRLTVV.

The chain carries TRBV2 and TRBJ1-2; D might be TRBD1 (5 bases). The CDR3 loop spans 10 amino acids. The germline V gene encodes CDR1 SNHLY and CDR2 FYNNEI. Trimming cost V 9 bases and J 7 bases, with 9 bases left between them. The DNA of the CDR3 is TGTGCCAGTGGGGGGAGTGGCTACACCTTC. Its translation: CASGGSGYTF.

The chain uses TRBV27 and TRBJ1-2; a possible D gene is TRBD1 (5 bases). CDR1 and CDR2 from the germline V gene are MNHEY and SMNVEV (reference sequence). This CDR3 spans 14 amino acids. V lost 6 bases and J 4 bases, leaving 15 bases between the germline ends. This chain's CDR3 is CASRSPDNRYGYTF. The DNA for the CDR3 is TGTGCCAGCAGGAGCCCGGACAACCGCTATGGCTACACCTTC.

V is TRBV18 and J is TRBJ2-7, with 9 bases lining up with TRBD2. Looked up from germline, CDR1 is KGHSH and CDR2 is LQKENI. This CDR3 region has 15 residues. V shed 3 bases, J shed 3 bases, and the junction held 6 bases outside the gene matches. CDR3 sequence: CASSPIAGVFYEQYF. The CDR3 nucleotides read TGTGCCAGCTCACCTATAGCGGGAGTGTTCTACGAGCAGTACTTC.

This chain joins TRBV5-6 and TRBJ2-5; D possibly corresponds to TRBD2 (5 bases). The CDR3 length is 13 residues. CDR1 is SGHDT, CDR2 YYEEEE, per germline. Trimming took off 4 bases at V and 2 bases at J, with 9 bases between the two ends. CDR3 DNA: TGTGCCAGCAGCCGGCCGGGACAAGAGACCCAGTACTTC. Translation: CASSRPGQETQYF.

The gene calls are TRBV5-4 and TRBJ1-1; the match to TRBD1 covers 7 bases. This CDR3 is 15 amino acids long. J was trimmed by 6 bases and V by 4 bases; bases with no gene match: 12. Germline CDR1 and CDR2: SGHNT and YYREEE (reference sequence). CDR3 residues: CASSRRTGTTAEAFF. DNA of the CDR3: TGTGCCAGCAGCCGGAGGACAGGAACAACAGCTGAAGCTTTCTTT.

The CDR3 nucleotides are TGTGCCAGCAGTTCCCGCCGGGACTCAAGCTTCGACAATGAGCAGTTCTTC. Translation: CASSSRRDSSFDNEQFF. The chain has TRBV28 and TRBJ2-1; possible D gene TRBD2, 6 bases. Trimming cost V 4 bases and J 5 bases, with 21 bases left between them. The CDR3 spans 17 residues. Germline loops: CDR1 MDHEN, CDR2 SYDVKM.

The V and J genes are TRBV6-5 and TRBJ1-1; D remains unclear. CDR1 is MNHEY, CDR2 SVGAGI, per germline. V lost 10 bases and J lost 1, with 10 bases in between. The CDR3 loop spans 12 amino acids. This CDR3 reads CATNTGNTEAFF. The CDR3 DNA reads TGTGCCACAAACACGGGGAACACTGAAGCTTTCTTT.

In its sample, this clone was seen once. This chain connects TRBV5-6 to TRBJ2-1; TRBD2 matches 7 bases. The CDR3 runs 16 residues. Germline CDR1 and CDR2: SGHDT and YYEEEE. The trim removed 6 bases at V and 2 bases at J, leaving 11 bases unmatched. The CDR3 DNA follows: TGTGCCAGCACCCTTGACGGGACTACCGCCTACAATGAGCAGTTCTTC. Translated, it gives CASTLDGTTAYNEQFF.

This clone has only one observation. V is TRBV4-1 and J is TRBJ2-1, with 15 bases aligning to TRBD2. The V segment lost 0 bases and the J segment 7 bases; nucleotides outside the gene matches: 4. The germline V gene encodes CDR1 MGHRA and CDR2 YSYEKL. The CDR3 is 17 residues long. CDR3 in DNA: TGCGCCAGCAGCCAAGATAAAGGACTAGCGGGGGGGAATGAGCAGTTCTTC. It is translated as CASSQDKGLAGGNEQFF.

The gene calls are TRBV28 and TRBJ2-7, with 10 bases matching TRBD2. Germline loops: CDR1 MDHEN, CDR2 SYDVKM. The CDR3 spans 16 residues. V gave up 4 bases and J gave up 0 bases; unmatched junction bases: 6. CDR3 coding DNA: TGTGCCAGCAGTTGGTCGGGACTAGCGCACTCCTACGAGCAGTACTTC. It yields the protein CASSWSGLAHSYEQYF.

This clone appeared once. The chain employs TRBV9 and TRBJ1-2; weak D call: TRBD1 (5 bases). CDR1 is SGDLS, CDR2 YYNGEE, per germline. The CDR3 is 14 residues long. V was trimmed by 0 bases and J by 8 bases, leaving 14 bases between them. The CDR3 loop is CASSVGSRADGYTF. CDR3 DNA: TGTGCCAGCAGCGTAGGGTCCAGGGCAGACGGCTACACCTTC.

The V call is TRBV2, the J call TRBJ1-4, with a possible D match to TRBD1 (5 bases). CDR3 size: 14 residues. V lost 5 bases to trimming and J lost 3 bases, with 10 bases between them. Per the germline V gene, CDR1 is SNHLY and CDR2 is FYNNEI. The CDR3 coding sequence is TGTGCCAGCAGTAGACAGACAGCTAATGAAAAACTGTTTTTT. Protein product: CASSRQTANEKLFF.

The genes are TRBV6-5 and TRBJ1-2, with 8 nucleotides matching TRBD1. Germline V gives CDR1 MNHEY, CDR2 SVGAGI. The length of the CDR3 is 15 residues. The V and J ends lost 6 bases and 7 bases, in that order; junction bases with no gene match: 13. In nucleotides, the CDR3 is TGTGCCAGCAGCCGGGACAGGTTATCATCGGGTGGCTACACCTTC. This sequence encodes CASSRDRLSSGGYTF.

The count of this clone is one. The CDR3 region is CASSMTGTPVVETQYF. The DNA of the CDR3 is TGTGCCAGCAGCATGACCGGGACTCCCGTCGTGGAGACCCAGTACTTC. The V and J genes are TRBV11-3 and TRBJ2-5; a weak D match, TRBD2 (6 bases). Germline loops: CDR1 SGHNT, CDR2 YENEEA. The V end lost 5 bases, the J end lost 5 bases, and 21 bases lay between the germline ends. This CDR3 region has 16 residues.

The V call is TRBV30, the J call TRBJ2-2; weak D call: TRBD2 (7 bases). Trimming stripped 2 bases from V and 8 bases from J, with 15 bases between. This CDR3 is built from 14 residues. Germline V lookup: CDR1 GTSNPN, CDR2 SVGIG (reference sequence). The CDR3 DNA follows: TGTGCCTGGAGTCAACGGGGGGCGTTAGGGGAGCTGTTTTTT. Amino acid sequence: CAWSQRGALGELFF.

The chain has TRBV11-2 and TRBJ1-1; tentatively, D is TRBD1 (5 bases). Germline CDR1 SGHAT, CDR2 FQNNGV. This CDR3 region has 13 residues. The V gene lost 3 bases and the J gene lost 6 bases, with 11 bases spanning the gap. This CDR3 reads CASSLEGHAEAFF. CDR3 sequence (DNA): TGTGCCAGCAGCTTGGAGGGGCACGCTGAAGCTTTCTTT.

The chain joins TRBV2 to TRBJ1-2, with D unclear. CDR3 size: 11 residues. V lost 6 bases to trimming and J lost 6 bases, with 8 bases between them. Per germline, CDR1 SNHLY and CDR2 FYNNEI. The CDR3 bases are TGTGCCAGCAGGTACAGTGATGGCTACACCTTC. Amino acids: CASRYSDGYTF.

The V and J genes are TRBV4-1 and TRBJ2-5, with D possibly being TRBD2 (7 bases). Between the trimmed V and J ends, which lost 5 bases and 4 bases, there was a span of 14 bases. The CDR3 sequence is 14 residues long. Germline values: CDR1 MGHRA, CDR2 YSYEKL. DNA for the CDR3: TGCGCCAGCAGCTTAAGGGGGGGCACAGAGACCCAGTACTTC. Protein: CASSLRGGTETQYF.